Below, 28 T cell receptor beta chains from the same sample are listed, as sequenced in a study of blood T cell repertoires in COVID-19. The table came from immunoSEQ multiplex PCR; TCRdb's copy has only in-frame clones and leaves some out. The sample carries approximately 230,000 clones, 86% recorded once. Sequences were obtained from PBMCs or T cells enriched from blood (not recorded which). Receptors were obtained from a man aged 35 to 55 who had recovered from COVID-19.

The rearrangement joins TRBV2 to TRBJ2-2; D might be TRBD2 (6 bases). V lost 8 bases and J lost 2, with 12 bases in between. CDR3 length equals 14 residues. Germline CDR1 reads SNHLY; CDR2 reads FYNNEI. This chain's CDR3 is CASWGERNTGELFF. The CDR3 bases are TGTGCCAGCTGGGGGGAGCGAAACACCGGGGAGCTGTTTTTT.

To note about this clone: Its ends do not fully match the called genes, so a read error is possible. The chain joins TRBV27 to TRBJ2-2; the D gene is possibly TRBD1 (6 bases). CDR3 length: 17 residues. Germline assignment: CDR1 MNHEY and CDR2 SMNVEV (reference sequence). CDR3: CASSVQLRGSNSGELFF. The CDR3 nucleotides read TGTGCCAGCAGTGTCCAACTCAGGGGTTCGAACAGCGGGGAGCTGTTTTTT.

The genes are TRBV4-1 and TRBJ1-4; D may be TRBD1 (5 bases). The CDR3 contains 17 residues. The V gene lost 0 bases and the J gene lost 6 bases, with 17 bases spanning the gap. Germline V gene lookup returns CDR1 MGHRA and CDR2 YSYEKL. The DNA for the CDR3 is TGCGCCAGCAGCCAAGATTCTGTGACGGGGGAATATGAAAAACTGTTTTTT. This encodes CASSQDSVTGEYEKLFF.

This chain uses TRBV4-1 with TRBJ2-5, with unresolved D. CDR1 and CDR2 from the germline V gene are MGHRA and YSYEKL. This CDR3 contains 13 residues. Trimming left V 3 bases short and J 5 bases short, with 10 bases between. The CDR3 is CASSQALRETQYF. The CDR3 DNA follows: TGCGCCAGCAGCCAGGCACTCAGGGAGACCCAGTACTTC.

The rearrangement joins TRBV4-2 to TRBJ2-7, with D possibly being TRBD1 (5 bases). Trimming removed 1 base at V and 4 bases at J, with 8 bases between. The CDR3 totals 13 residues. The germline gives CDR1 LGHNA, CDR2 YNFKEQ. The DNA for the CDR3 is TGTGCCAGCAGCCAAGGGACAAAATACGAGCAGTACTTC. Its translation is CASSQGTKYEQYF.

The gene calls are TRBV20-1 and TRBJ1-2, with D perhaps matching TRBD1 (5 bases). The CDR3 sequence is 10 residues long. Germline V gene data show CDR1 as DFQATT and CDR2 as SNEGSKA (reference sequence). The ends were cut back, 5 bases at V and 4 bases at J, with 5 bases in the middle. CDR3 in amino acids: CSAGAYGYTF. CDR3 sequence (DNA): TGCAGTGCTGGGGCCTATGGCTACACCTTC.

This clone was seen a handful of times. This chain's CDR3 is CAISDLGRGNTEAFF. CDR3 in DNA: TGTGCCATCAGTGATCTGGGCAGGGGGAACACTGAAGCTTTCTTT. The rearrangement uses TRBV10-3 and TRBJ1-1; the D gene is possibly TRBD1 (6 bases). CDR1 is ENHRY and CDR2 is SYGVKD in the germline V gene. This CDR3 has 15 amino acids. Trimming cost V 3 bases and J 1 base, with 12 bases left between them.

The chain combines TRBV5-1 with TRBJ1-6; perhaps TRBD1 as D (5 bases). Germline V gives CDR1 SGHRS, CDR2 YFSETQ. The CDR3 contains 14 residues. The germline V and J ends were trimmed by 4 bases and 8 bases, with 13 bases remaining between them. The CDR3 loop reads CASSPGLRDSPLHF. DNA for the CDR3: TGCGCCAGCAGCCCGGGACTGCGGGATTCACCCCTCCACTTT.

The V call is TRBV29-1, the J call TRBJ1-1, with D possibly TRBD1 on 5 matching bases. Looked up from germline, CDR1 is SQVTM and CDR2 is ANQGSEA. The CDR3 spans 14 residues. V lost 0 bases to trimming and J lost 3 bases, with 11 bases between them. CDR3 nucleotides: TGCAGCGTTGAAGATCCTTGGGGGGACACTGAAGCTTTCTTT. Translating it yields CSVEDPWGDTEAFF.

This chain uses TRBV11-2 with TRBJ1-1; TRBD1 aligns across 9 bases. The CDR3 consists of 14 residues. Germline V CDR1 and CDR2: SGHAT, FQNNGV. V gave up 4 bases and J gave up 7 bases; unmatched junction bases: 7. The CDR3 region has the DNA TGTGCCAGCAGCTGGGGGACAGGGACATTTGAAGCTTTCTTT. Protein sequence: CASSWGTGTFEAFF.

V is TRBV18 and J is TRBJ2-5; D perhaps matches TRBD1 (6 bases). V gave up 4 bases and J gave up 0 bases, with 9 bases separating them. The CDR3 loop spans 14 amino acids. Germline loops: CDR1 KGHSH, CDR2 LQKENI. The CDR3 sequence: CASSLRGDQETQYF. The CDR3 nucleotides read TGTGCCAGCTCACTCAGGGGTGACCAAGAGACCCAGTACTTC.

The rearrangement links TRBV27 to TRBJ1-5; D ambiguous. Germline lookup yields CDR1 MNHEY and CDR2 SMNVEV (reference sequence). The ends were cut back, 1 base at V and 2 bases at J, with 6 bases in the middle. This CDR3 has 14 residues. In nucleotides, the CDR3 is TGTGCCAGCAGTTTATTGGGCCGCAATCAGCCCCAGCATTTT. Translated: CASSLLGRNQPQHF.

This clone appeared many times. This chain links TRBV28 with TRBJ1-1; D gene ambiguous. Trimming took off 4 bases at V and 5 bases at J, with 17 bases between the two ends. CDR1 is MDHEN and CDR2 is SYDVKM in the germline V gene. There are 15 residues in the CDR3. The CDR3 loop reads CASSSTLPSGTEAFF. The CDR3 DNA is TGTGCCAGCAGTTCGACCCTTCCCTCGGGGACTGAAGCTTTCTTT.

This chain joins TRBV6-5 and TRBJ1-2; 9 bases match TRBD1. Trimming cost V 4 bases and J 4 bases; bases outside gene matches: 7. This CDR3 spans 15 amino acids. In germline, CDR1 is MNHEY, CDR2 SVGAGI. The CDR3 DNA follows: TGTGCCAGCAGTTTTTCCCGGGACAGGGCCTATGGCTACACCTTC. It encodes CASSFSRDRAYGYTF.

V gene TRBV10-3 combines with J gene TRBJ2-5; 12 nucleotides align to TRBD2. The CDR3 has 15 amino acids. V gave up 3 bases and J gave up 5 bases; unmatched junction bases: 4. Germline V lookup: CDR1 ENHRY, CDR2 SYGVKD. This chain's CDR3 is CAISDLAGGRETQYF. The DNA of the CDR3 is TGTGCCATCAGTGACCTAGCGGGAGGGCGGGAGACCCAGTACTTC.

At least ten counts were recorded for this clone. The rearrangement links TRBV3-1 (or the pseudogene TRBV3-2) to TRBJ2-1, with D maybe TRBD1 (8 bases). The length of the CDR3 is 13 residues. Germline assignment: CDR1 LGHDT and CDR2 YNNKEL (reference sequence). The germline V and J ends were trimmed by 5 bases and 10 bases, with 15 bases remaining between them. Written as DNA, the CDR3 is TGTGCCAGCAGCACAAACAGGGGGGGCGAGCAGTTCTTC. As protein: CASSTNRGGEQFF.

The chain employs TRBV5-1 and TRBJ1-1; 7 bases line up with TRBD1. The CDR3 spans 13 residues. CDR1 is SGHRS, CDR2 YFSETQ, per germline. Trimming cost V 2 bases and J 10 bases; bases outside gene matches: 8. DNA for the CDR3: TGCGCCAGCAGCTTACCTTCACAGGGGTTAGCTTTCTTT. This codes for CASSLPSQGLAFF. The whole variable domain, remainder taken from reference TRBV5-1 and TRBJ1-1, is KAGVTQTPRYLIKTRGQQVTLSCSPISGHRSVSWYQQTPGQGLQFLFEYFSETQRNKGNFPGRFSGRQFSNSRSEMNVSTLELGDSALYLCASSLPSQGLAFFGQGTRLTVV.

In DNA form, the CDR3 reads TGTGCCAGCAGTTCTATGGGACAGGGTCTCACTGAAGCTTTCTTT. Protein: CASSSMGQGLTEAFF. The chain combines TRBV6-2 or TRBV6-3 with TRBJ1-1; 9 bases are a match to TRBD1. Per germline, CDR1 MNHEY and CDR2 SVGEGT. With V trimmed by 4 bases and J by 4 bases, 7 bases remained unmatched. This CDR3 has 15 amino acids.

This chain joins TRBV9 and TRBJ2-7; TRBD1 matches 9 bases. The CDR3 runs 14 residues. Germline CDR1 SGDLS, CDR2 YYNGEE. The ends lost 4 bases at V and 7 bases at J; junction bases unmatched: 9. CDR3 sequence (DNA): TGTGCCAGCAGCCCGATGACAGGGGGGCAGGAGCAGTACTTC. This gives the protein CASSPMTGGQEQYF.

V and J are TRBV15 and TRBJ1-1, with 7 bases fitting TRBD1. The CDR3 length is 14 residues. From germline, CDR1 is LNHNV and CDR2 YYDKDF (reference sequence). V gave up 1 base and J gave up 7 bases; unmatched junction bases: 6. DNA of the CDR3: TGTGCCACCAGCAGAGGACAGGGAAGAGATGAAGCTTTCTTT. Encoded protein: CATSRGQGRDEAFF.

V usage is TRBV19 and J usage is TRBJ1-2; 8 bases map to TRBD1. Trimming removed 6 bases from V and 8 bases from J; junction bases left unmatched: 11. The CDR3 is 14 residues long. In germline, CDR1 is LNHDA, CDR2 SQIVND (reference sequence). The CDR3, as DNA: TGTGCCAGTAGGTTGGGACAGGACTCTTACGGCTACACCTTC. As protein: CASRLGQDSYGYTF.

This clone turned up a few times. V and J are TRBV19 and TRBJ1-1; TRBD1 is a possible D gene (5 bases). This CDR3 contains 15 residues. The V end was cut by 5 bases, the J end by 5 bases, with 18 bases between. Germline loops: CDR1 LNHDA, CDR2 SQIVND (reference sequence). The CDR3 spells CASSGTGTEGTEAFF. The CDR3 nucleotides read TGTGCCAGTAGTGGGACTGGGACGGAGGGGACTGAAGCTTTCTTT.

This chain links TRBV15 with TRBJ1-5; D uncertain. Germline V gene data show CDR1 as LNHNV and CDR2 as YYDKDF (reference sequence). This CDR3 has 15 residues. Between the trimmed V and J ends, which lost 0 bases and 4 bases, there was a span of 10 bases. The CDR3 is CATSRDLVTNQPQHF. DNA for the CDR3: TGTGCCACCAGCAGAGATCTAGTCACGAATCAGCCCCAGCATTTT.

The J gene is TRBJ2-1, the V gene TRBV29-1; D is uncertain. The CDR3 spans 12 residues. Germline-derived CDR1 and CDR2 are SQVTM and ANQGSEA. The V and J ends lost 5 bases and 4 bases respectively, with 9 bases between them. DNA for the CDR3: TGCAGCGTTTGGCCAGGTTACAATGAGCAGTTCTTC. Amino acids: CSVWPGYNEQFF.

The V call is TRBV21-1, the J call TRBJ1-1. TRBV21-1 is termed a pseudogene. The CDR3 totals 16 residues. This CDR3 reads CASSQRTSGEWTEAFF. Here the CDR3 DNA reads TGTGCCAGCAGCCAAAGGACCTCCGGGGAATGGACTGAAGCTTTCTTT.

The chain has TRBV19 and TRBJ2-2; 9 nucleotides agree with TRBD1. The CDR3 runs to 14 residues. V lost 9 bases, J lost 5 bases, and 7 bases stayed unmatched. Germline CDR1 and CDR2: LNHDA and SQIVND (reference sequence). CDR3 sequence (DNA): TGTGCCAGCTGGGACAGGGCGTCAACCGGGGAGCTGTTTTTT. Its protein product is CASWDRASTGELFF.

This clone was seen a handful of times. The chain uses TRBV19 and TRBJ2-7; 9 bases agree with TRBD2. The length of the CDR3 is 14 residues. Germline lookup yields CDR1 LNHDA and CDR2 SQIVND (reference sequence). V gave up 4 bases and J gave up 3 bases; unmatched junction bases: 4. The CDR3 DNA is TGTGCCAGTAGTACGAGCGGGGGGCTCTACGAGCAGTACTTC. Protein product: CASSTSGGLYEQYF.

This chain uses TRBV28 with TRBJ1-1; no reliable D call. The CDR3 spans 14 residues. V dropped 6 bases and J dropped 4 bases, with 15 bases sitting between them. In germline, CDR1 is MDHEN, CDR2 SYDVKM. The CDR3 sequence is CASSTYPGGTEAFF. In DNA, the CDR3 is TGTGCCAGCAGCACGTATCCAGGAGGCACTGAAGCTTTCTTT.